Listed below are T cell receptor beta chains from one sample, sequenced in a study of CD8 T cells in ankylosing spondylitis. One entry per CDR3 protein results from TCRdb running MiXCR on the 5' RACE reads. The sample contains approximately 250,000 distinct CDR3 sequences, 32% of which appear only once. The specimen sequenced was blood, either unsorted or a sorted T cell fraction (not recorded which). Receptors were obtained from a male donor with ankylosing spondylitis or in good health (not recorded which). Both conserved end residues are part of each CDR3. Fields, in order: clone size, J gene, V gene, D gene, CDR3 length, CDR3 DNA, CDR3 protein. The D gene is left open where the match is weak. Clone size is given for some rows only: seen once, a few or many times, or a class if the clone is expanded.

size: few; J: TRBJ2-5; V: TRBV7-2; D: NA; length: 15; DNA: TGTGCCAGCAACTGGAGGGGCCGGCGTCAAGAGACCCAGTACTTC; CDR3: CASNWRGRRQETQYF
size: NA; J: TRBJ1-4; V: TRBV6-1; D: TRBD1; length: 14; DNA: TGTGCCAGCAAAAGGGACAGGGCCCAGGAAAAACTGTTTTTT; CDR3: CASKRDRAQEKLFF
size: NA; J: TRBJ2-2; V: TRBV12-3/TRBV12-4; D: TRBD2; length: 14; DNA: TGTGCCTCCACCTCCACGGGGGGCACCGGGGAGCTGTTTTTT; CDR3: CASTSTGGTGELFF
size: NA; J: TRBJ2-2; V: TRBV7-3; D: NA; length: 12; DNA: TGTGCCAGCAGCCCCCCCCTCGGGGAGCTGTTTTTT; CDR3: CASSPPLGELFF
size: NA; J: TRBJ2-3; V: TRBV4-1; D: TRBD1; length: 13; DNA: TGCGCCAGCTACGGACAGGGCACAGATACGCAGTATTTT; CDR3: CASYGQGTDTQYF
size: NA; J: TRBJ2-1; V: TRBV27; D: TRBD2; length: 16; DNA: TGTGCCAGCAGCCCAAGACTAGCGGGGGGTGGGAGTGAGCAGTTCTTC; CDR3: CASSPRLAGGGSEQFF
size: NA; J: TRBJ2-5; V: TRBV7-9; D: NA; length: 16; DNA: TGTGCCAGCAGCTTGCCTTCAGACGTTTACCAAGAGACCCAGTACTTC; CDR3: CASSLPSDVYQETQYF
size: NA; J: TRBJ2-2; V: TRBV20-1; D: NA; length: 15; DNA: TGCAGTGCTAGAGATAGGGGACGAGCCCCCGGGGAGCTGTTTTTT; CDR3: CSARDRGRAPGELFF
size: few; J: TRBJ1-1; V: TRBV20-1; D: TRBD1; length: 13; DNA: TGCAGTGGGAGGGGGCCGAGGGACACTGAAGCTTTCTTT; CDR3: CSGRGPRDTEAFF
size: NA; J: TRBJ2-1; V: TRBV12-3/TRBV12-4; D: TRBD1; length: 11; DNA: TGTGCCAGCAGTTCAGGGGGTGAGCAGTTCTTC; CDR3: CASSSGGEQFF
size: NA; J: TRBJ2-3; V: TRBV2; D: NA; length: 12; DNA: TGTGCCAGCAGTGATCGGGGGGATACGCAGTATTTT; CDR3: CASSDRGDTQYF
size: NA; J: TRBJ2-1; V: TRBV5-1; D: TRBD2; length: 15; DNA: TGCGCCAGCAGCTCACTAGCGGGGGGAGACAATGAGCAGTTCTTC; CDR3: CASSSLAGGDNEQFF
size: NA; J: TRBJ2-5; V: TRBV20-1; D: NA; length: 13; DNA: TGCAGTGCCACGAACAGGGTATCAGAGACCCAGTACTTC; CDR3: CSATNRVSETQYF
size: NA; J: TRBJ2-1; V: TRBV5-1; D: NA; length: 13; DNA: TGCGCTAGGGGGGGGAGCTCCTACAATGAGCAGTTCTTC; CDR3: CARGGSSYNEQFF
size: NA; J: TRBJ2-1; V: TRBV5-1; D: NA; length: 17; DNA: TGCGCCAGCAGCTTACTTACAACTTTATTTCGTCACAATGAGCAGTTCTTC; CDR3: CASSLLTTLFRHNEQFF
size: NA; J: TRBJ2-5; V: TRBV7-9; D: TRBD2; length: 13; DNA: TGTGCCAGCAGCTCTCGGGGGGAAGAGACCCAGTACTTC; CDR3: CASSSRGEETQYF
size: NA; J: TRBJ2-7; V: TRBV4-1; D: NA; length: 16; DNA: TGCGCCAGCAGCCAAGTGACTCCAAGGGGGAACTACGAGCAGTACTTC; CDR3: CASSQVTPRGNYEQYF
size: NA; J: TRBJ2-3; V: TRBV7-8; D: NA; length: 15; DNA: TGTGCCAGCAGGCCGCGGCGGGACGCCCGCGATACGCAGTATTTT; CDR3: CASRPRRDARDTQYF
size: few; J: TRBJ2-7; V: TRBV6-5; D: TRBD1; length: 16; DNA: TGTGCCAGCAGTTACTCAAGGACAGGGTCCATCTACGAGCAGTACTTC; CDR3: CASSYSRTGSIYEQYF
size: NA; J: TRBJ1-2; V: TRBV6-5; D: NA; length: 12; DNA: TGTGCCTCATTGGCCGGGGGCTATGGCTACACCTTC; CDR3: CASLAGGYGYTF
size: NA; J: TRBJ2-1; V: TRBV25-1; D: NA; length: 11; DNA: TGTGCCAGCAGTGAGGCTACTAGCCGATTCTTC; CDR3: CASSEATSRFF
size: few; J: TRBJ2-5; V: TRBV7-2; D: NA; length: 12; DNA: TGTGCCAGCAGCTTAGGGGGGACGGCCCAGTACTTC; CDR3: CASSLGGTAQYF
size: NA; J: TRBJ2-3; V: TRBV28; D: NA; length: 12; DNA: TGTGCCAGCAGTGGGCGGAGGGGAACGCAGTATTTT; CDR3: CASSGRRGTQYF
size: once; J: TRBJ2-1; V: TRBV5-1; D: NA; length: 15; DNA: TGCGCCAGCAGCTTGGTGGGTGGGGACTACAATGAGCAGTTCTTC; CDR3: CASSLVGGDYNEQFF
size: NA; J: TRBJ1-4; V: TRBV7-9; D: NA; length: 14; DNA: TGTGCCAGCAGCTTCGACGGTGGGGGGGAAAAACTGTTTTTT; CDR3: CASSFDGGGEKLFF
size: NA; J: TRBJ1-6; V: TRBV20-1; D: NA; length: 17; DNA: TGCAGTGCTAGAGATGGTTCCAAAGACACGAGCAATTCACCCCTCCACTTT; CDR3: CSARDGSKDTSNSPLHF
size: few; J: TRBJ1-1; V: TRBV20-1; D: NA; length: 14; DNA: TGCAGTGCTAGAGATTTTGGGGGTATCGCTGTAGCTTTCTTT; CDR3: CSARDFGGIAVAFF